This TCR beta chain was sequenced for a study of shared clonotypes between healthy human individuals. The germline V and J ends were trimmed by 4 bases and 6 bases, with 13 bases remaining between them. In germline, CDR1 is SQVTM, CDR2 ANQGSEA. The CDR3 covers 12 residues. Assay used: immunoSEQ multiplex PCR; TCRdb lists only in-frame clones, some missing. The sample shows a few hundred thousand clones, 97% of them seen only once. The J gene is TRBJ2-7, the V gene TRBV29-1, with TRBD1 as a possible D gene (5 bases). Sequencing was carried out using naive CD4+ T cells sorted from blood. Subset denoted: CD45RA+ positively selected. The receptor's source is a woman under 40 in good health. This CDR3 reads CSVGGGLFEQYF. As DNA, the CDR3 is TGCAGCGTTGGGGGCGGTCTCTTCGAGCAGTACTTC.